This paragraph covers one T cell receptor beta chain sequence. Its target is not known. Per the germline V gene, CDR1 is SGHRS and CDR2 is YFSETQ. This CDR3 has 14 amino acids. J was trimmed by 5 bases and V by 0 bases; bases with no gene match: 4. The sample comes from a study of cytomegalovirus exposure and HLA in healthy donors. Study-wide results and limits: Sequencing likely produced, as an artifact, a cluster of highly shared sequence variants.

PCR amplification relied on 60 Vbeta primers (plus 13 Jbeta primers). The data were produced by immunoSEQ multiplex PCR, yet TCRdb's version contains in-frame clones alone and is incomplete. Counted here are 100,000 to 140,000 clones, roughly 80% occurring once; the ten biggest clones make up 2% to 3%. The sequencing sample was made of PBMCs. This TCR derives from a man aged 30 to 39 in good health and CMV-seropositive. The chain carries TRBV5-1 and TRBJ2-5; TRBD1 matches 7 bases. CDR3 in DNA: TGCGCCAGCAGCTTGGAGGGGGCCGCGGAGACCCAGTACTTC. Its protein product is CASSLEGAAETQYF.